This TCR beta chain was captured by sequencing in a study of CDR3 diversity in severe acne (dated by TCRdb to the late 2010s). Concerning this clonotype: Its antigen remains undetermined. Base qualities are not provided; no much larger clone lies one nucleotide away.

Library prep was done by PCR. The instrument was an Illumina HiSeq 2000. Starting from the raw public reads, TCRdb applied fastp trimming at Q25, assembled clones with MiXCR and retained in-frame beta chains. Every CDR3 protein is listed once, alongside the most common genes and DNA of its rows. The sample table contains around 100,000 distinct CDR3 sequences; only one count was recorded for roughly 51% of them. The ten largest clones add up to approximately 13% of the sample. From cysteine to phenylalanine, the CDR3 is 15 amino acids long. Only CDR3 DNA remains: 45 bases, in frame from the first base. V sheds 4 bases and J sheds 9 bases, leaving 21 bases between their ends.

The sequence is built from TRBV12-3 or TRBV12-4 and TRBJ2-5, with a tentative D call of TRBD1 or TRBD2, each matching 5 bases. This clonotype was sampled from a male donor with acne. Material for sequencing was blood. The CDR3 reads as follows: CASSYHRDGELAQYF. The DNA sequence is given as TGTGCCAGCAGTTACCACCGGGACGGAGAATTGGCCCAGTACTTC.